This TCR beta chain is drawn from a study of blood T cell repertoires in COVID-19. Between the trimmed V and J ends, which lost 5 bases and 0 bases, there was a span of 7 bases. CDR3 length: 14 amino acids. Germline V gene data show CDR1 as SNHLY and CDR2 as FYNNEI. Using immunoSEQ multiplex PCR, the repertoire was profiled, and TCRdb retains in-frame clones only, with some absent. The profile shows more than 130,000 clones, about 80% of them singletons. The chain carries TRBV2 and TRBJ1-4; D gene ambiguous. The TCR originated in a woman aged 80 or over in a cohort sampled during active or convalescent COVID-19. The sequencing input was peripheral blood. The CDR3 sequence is CASSWGATNEKLFF. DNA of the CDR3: TGTGCCAGCAGTTGGGGAGCAACTAATGAAAAACTGTTTTTT.